This T cell receptor beta chain was identified during a study of blood T cell repertoires in COVID-19. Study as a whole: Both acute and convalescent COVID-19 samples were obtained from the United States, Italy and Spain. Sources were T cells, B-cell-depleted T cells, or PBMCs; the material itself was cDNA or gDNA.

V dropped 3 bases and J dropped 1 base, with 6 bases sitting between them. Germline V gives CDR1 DFQATT, CDR2 SNEGSKA (reference sequence). The CDR3 has 13 amino acids. In the original analysis: Cell counts per sample came from amplifying reference gene primers. Method: immunoSEQ multiplex PCR; TCRdb's copy keeps in-frame clones and lacks some. D and trimming come from the DNA, and the V and J calls and clone size come from that table. The repertoire has approximately 290,000 clones, about 88% of them found once; the top ten carry around 12%. V gene TRBV20-1 combines with J gene TRBJ2-2; the D is unclear. Specimen: peripheral blood. The clonotype was recovered from a woman in her sixties or seventies with acute or convalescent COVID-19. CDR3 residues: CSASRQNTGELFF. The CDR3 DNA is TGCAGTGCTAGTCGACAGAACACCGGGGAGCTGTTTTTT.